The 3 T cell receptor beta chains below were found in one sample sequenced in a study of T cells in Graves' hyperthyroidism and ophthalmopathy. Researchers took RNA transcripts and amplified the TCR beta CDR3 regions from them. Carried out on the TCR CDR3, a first-round RT-PCR used the HTBI primer set. TCRdb redid the calling of the multiplex PCR reads with MiXCR, one entry per CDR3 protein. The sample lists about 520,000 distinct CDR3 sequences, about 20% occurring once. Sequenced input: blood. The receptors stem from a man aged 18 to 29 with Graves' hyperthyroidism.

In its sample, this clonotype was seen many times. Written as DNA, the CDR3 is TGTGCCAGCTTACAGGGTTATGGCTACACCTTC. It encodes CASLQGYGYTF. J is TRBJ1-2 and V is TRBV19; D possibly corresponds to TRBD1 (6 bases). V lost 9 bases and J 5 bases, leaving 10 bases between the germline ends. This CDR3 has 11 residues. Germline loops: CDR1 LNHDA, CDR2 SQIVND (reference sequence).

This clonotype was found many times. V gene TRBV20-1 combines with J gene TRBJ1-1; 8 nucleotides match TRBD1. Germline CDR1 reads DFQATT; CDR2 reads SNEGSKA (reference sequence). This CDR3 contains 13 residues. V gave up 5 bases and J gave up 5 bases; unmatched junction bases: 7. For the CDR3, the DNA is TGCAGTGCTCCAAACAGGGGGTGGACTGAAGCTTTCTTT. This codes for CSAPNRGWTEAFF.

This clonotype was picked up many times. This chain links TRBV6-1 with TRBJ1-5; possibly TRBD1 for D (6 bases). The CDR3 loop spans 14 amino acids. Germline loops: CDR1 MNHNS, CDR2 SASEGT. V gave up 0 bases and J gave up 5 bases, with 8 bases separating them. The CDR3 DNA reads as TGTGCCAGCAGTGAAGCAGGGGGGGATCAGCCCCAGCATTTT. Translating gives CASSEAGGDQPQHF.